Listed below are T cell receptor beta chains from one sample, sequenced in a study of blood T cell repertoires in COVID-19. Libraries were prepared by immunoSEQ multiplex PCR; TCRdb keeps only in-frame clonotypes and omits some of them. The sample holds more than 95,000 clones; around 83% are singletons and the top ten take around 3.3%. Material: peripheral blood. These TCRs come from an elderly woman with COVID-19, enrolled during active disease. Both conserved end residues are part of each CDR3. A D gene is named only where the DNA matches it firmly. Only part of the rows carry a size: once, few, many, or a class if the clone is expanded.

>.|TRBV7-2|TRBJ2-1|TRBD1
CASSLKGGLPHNEQFF
TGTGCCAGCAGCTTAAAAGGGGGCCTACCCCACAATGAGCAGTTCTTC
>.|TRBV7-3|TRBJ2-5|.
CASSPGGPQETQYF
TGTGCCAGCAGCCCCGGGGGGCCCCAAGAGACCCAGTACTTC
>.|TRBV20-1|TRBJ1-4|.
CSGREGEKLFF
TGCAGTGGAAGGGAGGGCGAAAAACTGTTTTTT
>once|TRBV5-1|TRBJ1-6|.
CASTEQGSPNSPLHF
TGCGCCAGCACCGAACAGGGCTCACCTAATTCACCCCTCCACTTT
>few|TRBV28|TRBJ1-3|TRBD1
CASSPGGSSGNTIYF
TGTGCCAGCAGTCCAGGGGGGAGCTCTGGAAACACCATATATTTT
>once|TRBV5-1|TRBJ2-7|.
CASSLGAGRDYEQYF
TGCGCCAGCAGCTTGGGGGCTGGGAGAGACTACGAGCAGTACTTC
>few|TRBV29-1|TRBJ1-5|.
CSVSVNSNQPQHF
TGCAGCGTCTCCGTTAATAGCAATCAGCCCCAGCATTTT
>.|TRBV12-1|TRBJ2-5|.
CANRLAGPQETQYF
TGTGCCAATCGACTAGCGGGGCCCCAAGAGACCCAGTACTTC
>.|TRBV5-4|TRBJ2-2|.
CASSRIGGAGELFF
TGTGCCAGCAGCCGGATTGGAGGGGCCGGGGAGCTGTTTTTT
>.|TRBV3-1/TRBV3-2|TRBJ2-3|.
CASSQDATAAQYF
TGTGCCAGCAGCCAAGACGCCACCGCAGCGCAGTATTTT
>once|TRBV6-6|TRBJ2-7|.
CASSTLGQSSYEQYF
TGTGCCAGCAGTACACTCGGACAGTCCTCCTACGAGCAGTACTTC
>.|TRBV29-1|TRBJ1-1|TRBD1
CSVLKPGQTNTEAFF
TGCAGCGTTTTAAAACCGGGACAGACGAACACTGAAGCTTTCTTT
>.|TRBV6-5|TRBJ2-3|.
CASSYSHYSDTQYF
TGTGCCAGCAGTTACTCGCACTACTCAGATACGCAGTATTTT
>once|TRBV28|TRBJ1-4|.
CASRPTTEKLFF
TGTGCCAGCAGACCGACTACTGAAAAACTGTTTTTT
>.|TRBV9|TRBJ1-1|.
CASSPRTDMNTEAFF
TGTGCCAGCAGCCCGAGGACAGACATGAACACTGAAGCTTTCTTT
>.|TRBV7-2|TRBJ1-2|TRBD1
CASSFLGAGGTGYTF
TGTGCCAGCAGCTTTCTTGGGGCAGGGGGCACTGGCTACACCTTC
>.|TRBV7-2|TRBJ2-1|.
CASSLDRGMYNEQFF
TGTGCCAGCAGCTTAGATAGGGGGATGTACAATGAGCAGTTCTTC
>many|TRBV6-5|TRBJ1-2|.
CASSYSTGYGYTF
TGTGCCAGCAGTTACTCGACAGGCTATGGCTACACCTTC
>few|TRBV28|TRBJ1-1|.
CASSLSGTYNTEAFF
TGTGCCAGCAGTTTGTCAGGTACATACAACACTGAAGCTTTCTTT
>.|TRBV4-2|TRBJ2-7|TRBD2
CASSQGGRARLGEQYF
TGTGCCAGCAGCCAAGGCGGGAGGGCCAGGTTGGGGGAGCAGTACTTC
>.|TRBV2|TRBJ2-5|.
CASNRLISQETQYF
TGTGCCAGCAACCGACTTATCTCACAAGAGACCCAGTACTTC
>.|TRBV7-3|TRBJ1-2|TRBD1
CASSLGGTGGDYGYTF
TGTGCCAGCAGCTTAGGTGGGACAGGGGGCGACTATGGCTACACCTTC
>.|TRBV28|TRBJ2-7|.
CASSPTSRASYEQYF
TGTGCCAGCAGTCCGACCTCGCGGGCATCCTACGAGCAGTACTTC
>.|TRBV3-1/TRBV3-2|TRBJ2-3|TRBD2
CASRDSAGLAGGPGRDTQYF
TGTGCCAGCAGAGACTCCGCTGGACTAGCGGGAGGGCCCGGTCGGGATACGCAGTATTTT
>.|TRBV19|TRBJ1-1|.
CASSIRVNTEAFF
TGTGCCAGTAGTATCAGGGTGAACACTGAAGCTTTCTTT
>.|TRBV29-1|TRBJ2-1|TRBD2
CSVYGLAGEGYNEQFF
TGCAGCGTCTACGGACTAGCGGGAGAAGGGTACAATGAGCAGTTCTTC
>.|TRBV18|TRBJ2-1|.
CASSKNTGSFLYNEQFF
TGTGCCAGCTCAAAAAACACAGGCTCTTTTCTCTACAATGAGCAGTTCTTC
>.|TRBV29-1|TRBJ2-1|TRBD2
CSVLAGGPNEQFF
TGCAGCGTACTAGCGGGAGGGCCAAATGAGCAGTTCTTC
>.|TRBV5-1|TRBJ1-5|.
CASSLEGRDQPQHF
TGCGCCAGCAGCTTGGAGGGCAGGGATCAGCCCCAGCATTTT
>.|TRBV2|TRBJ2-1|TRBD1
CASSENRGRLNEQFF
TGTGCCAGCAGTGAAAACAGGGGGCGTCTCAATGAGCAGTTCTTC
>.|TRBV11-2|TRBJ1-5|.
CASSLVRDQPQHF
TGTGCCAGCAGCTTAGTGCGCGATCAGCCCCAGCATTTT
>.|TRBV6-2/TRBV6-3|TRBJ1-5|.
CASSYNSRGGQPQHF
TGTGCCAGCAGTTATAATTCTCGGGGTGGTCAGCCCCAGCATTTT
>.|TRBV28|TRBJ1-5|TRBD1
CASSLWGDRGDQPQHF
TGTGCCAGCAGTTTATGGGGGGACAGGGGGGATCAGCCCCAGCATTTT
>once|TRBV28|TRBJ2-7|.
CASSRDFYEQYF
TGTGCCAGCAGTCGGGACTTCTACGAGCAGTACTTC
>.|TRBV27|TRBJ1-2|.
CASSFRGYGYTF
TGTGCCAGCAGTTTTAGGGGGTATGGCTACACCTTC
>.|TRBV5-1|TRBJ2-5|.
CASSPPGVETQYF
TGCGCCAGCAGCCCCCCGGGGGTAGAGACCCAGTACTTC
>.|TRBV15|TRBJ1-4|TRBD1
CATAGQSSEKLFF
TGTGCCACCGCGGGACAGTCTTCCGAAAAACTGTTTTTT
>once|TRBV18|TRBJ1-5|.
CASSPQLNQPQHF
TGTGCCAGCTCACCGCAGTTGAATCAGCCCCAGCATTTT
>.|TRBV2|TRBJ2-7|.
CASTRGGAGSYEQYF
TGTGCCAGCACCAGAGGAGGGGCGGGATCCTACGAGCAGTACTTC
>once|TRBV3-1/TRBV3-2|TRBJ1-2|TRBD1
CASSRGTGEDNYGYTF
TGTGCCAGCAGCAGGGGGACAGGGGAAGACAACTATGGCTACACCTTC
>.|TRBV6-5|TRBJ2-3|TRBD2
CASSFGLAGDSDTQYF
TGTGCCAGCAGTTTTGGACTAGCGGGAGATTCAGATACGCAGTATTTT
>once|TRBV18|TRBJ1-2|.
CASSPELNYGYTF
TGTGCCAGCTCACCAGAGCTTAACTATGGCTACACCTTC
>few|TRBV19|TRBJ1-1|.
CATHRQGTTEAFF
TGTGCCACTCACAGGCAGGGGACAACTGAAGCTTTCTTT
>.|TRBV28|TRBJ1-3|.
CASSSDSTAAGNTIYF
TGTGCCAGCAGTTCTGACAGTACCGCGGCTGGAAACACCATATATTTT
>.|TRBV7-2|TRBJ2-3|.
CASSLAPGASTDTQYF
TGTGCCAGCAGCTTAGCCCCTGGGGCTAGCACAGATACGCAGTATTTT
>few|TRBV7-9|TRBJ2-6|.
CASSLDRTFSGANVLTF
TGTGCCAGCAGCTTAGACAGGACCTTCTCTGGGGCCAACGTCCTGACTTTC
>.|TRBV6-2/TRBV6-3|TRBJ2-2|.
CASSYLPGTFGELFF
TGTGCCAGCAGTTACCTTCCGGGAACCTTCGGGGAGCTGTTTTTT
>.|TRBV5-5|TRBJ1-6|TRBD1
CASSLGAGTVTYNSPLHF
TGTGCCAGCAGCTTGGGAGCCGGGACAGTAACTTATAATTCACCCCTCCACTTT